The clone carrying this T cell receptor (beta chain) was detected a few times. Antigen unknown. This sample is drawn from a study of response to subunit inactivated influenza vaccine. Overall study results and limits: Every seasonal influenza vaccination brings in few new T cells, the authors suggested.

TCRdb reprocessed the RT-PCR reads with MiXCR, giving one entry per CDR3 protein. The data hold hundreds of thousands of distinct CDR3 sequences, with about 15% observed a single time. CDR1 DFQATT and CDR2 SNEGSKA come from the germline V gene (reference sequence). The CDR3 contains 14 residues. Trimming removed 5 bases from V and 1 base from J; junction bases left unmatched: 3. This clonotype was sampled from a man aged 50 or older who received an inactivated influenza vaccine. This specimen consisted of PBMCs from blood, obtained around 14 days before vaccination. The chain uses TRBV20-1 and TRBJ2-5, with 11 bases that match TRBD2. For the CDR3, the DNA is TGCAGTGCTTATCTAGCGGGGGGCCAAGAGACCCAGTACTTC. This gives the protein CSAYLAGGQETQYF.